The TCR beta chain under discussion was sequenced for a study of cytomegalovirus exposure and HLA in healthy donors. Findings and limits, study-wide: In vitro work confirmed that a few CMV-associated chains recognize CMV antigens.

Primers for the PCR totalled 60 Vbeta and 13 Jbeta. Data came from immunoSEQ multiplex PCR; TCRdb stores just in-frame clones and leaves some out. The data contain about 190,000 clones, about three quarters of them seen just once; the ten biggest clones take up approximately 0.99%. Notes on this clone: Antigen: not known.

The CDR3 runs to 17 residues. Trimming took off 0 bases at V and 6 bases at J, with 17 bases between the two ends. Germline values: CDR1 LNHDA, CDR2 SQIVND (reference sequence). The source of this sequence is a woman between 40 and 50 years old in good health and CMV-seronegative. The gene calls are TRBV19 and TRBJ2-2; a possible D gene is TRBD1 (6 bases). What was sequenced was PBMCs. The DNA of the CDR3 is TGTGCCAGTAGTATAGAGACGGCCAGGGGCTACTCCGGGGAGCTGTTTTTT. It yields the protein CASSIETARGYSGELFF.